This TCR beta chain originates from a study of OX40 agonist ivuxolimab in advanced cancers. Assay: immunoSEQ multiplex PCR; the TCRdb copy retains only in-frame clones and omits some. Of about 84,000 clones listed, around four fifths are singletons. The CDR3 covers 14 residues. The J segment lost 5 bases and the V segment lost 2 bases, leaving 5 bases of the junction unmatched. Germline CDR1 SGHRS, CDR2 YFSETQ. The source is an adult with an advanced solid tumor such as melanoma, head and neck, liver or kidney cancer. The specimen was CD4+ or CD8+ T cells sorted from blood, collected in a trial of the OX40 agonist ivuxolimab. This rearrangement joins TRBV5-1 to TRBJ2-5, with 8 bases aligning to TRBD1. The CDR3, as DNA: TGCGCCAGCAGCTTCCAGGGGGCTCGGGAGACCCAGTACTTC. It translates to CASSFQGARETQYF.